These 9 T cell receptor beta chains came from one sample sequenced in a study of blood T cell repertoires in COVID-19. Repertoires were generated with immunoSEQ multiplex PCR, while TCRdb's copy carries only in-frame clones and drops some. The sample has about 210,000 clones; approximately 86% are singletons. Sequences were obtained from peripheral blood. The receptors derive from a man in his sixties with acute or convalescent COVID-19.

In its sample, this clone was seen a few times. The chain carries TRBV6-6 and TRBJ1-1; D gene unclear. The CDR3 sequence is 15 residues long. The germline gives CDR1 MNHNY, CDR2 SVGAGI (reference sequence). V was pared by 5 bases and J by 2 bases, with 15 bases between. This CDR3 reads CASSQRRTYNTEAFF. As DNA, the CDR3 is TGTGCCAGCAGTCAACGCCGGACTTACAACACTGAAGCTTTCTTT.

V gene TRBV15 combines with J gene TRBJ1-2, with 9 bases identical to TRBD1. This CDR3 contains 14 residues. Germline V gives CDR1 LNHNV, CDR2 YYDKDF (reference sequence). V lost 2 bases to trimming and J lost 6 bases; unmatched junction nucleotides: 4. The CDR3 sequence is CATSRPWTGDGYTF. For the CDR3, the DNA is TGTGCCACCAGCAGACCGTGGACAGGGGATGGCTACACCTTC.

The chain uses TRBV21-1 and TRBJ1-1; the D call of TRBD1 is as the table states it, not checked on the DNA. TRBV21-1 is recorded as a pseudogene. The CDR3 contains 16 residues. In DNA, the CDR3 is TGTGCCAGCAGCGCCCACAGGGGACAGGGGGCACCTGAAGCTTTCTTT. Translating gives CASSAHRGQGAPEAFF.

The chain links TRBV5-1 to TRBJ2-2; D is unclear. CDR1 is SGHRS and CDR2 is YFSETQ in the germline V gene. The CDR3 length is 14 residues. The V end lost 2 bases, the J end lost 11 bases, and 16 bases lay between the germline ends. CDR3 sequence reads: CASSLARNLAELFF. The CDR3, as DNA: TGCGCCAGCAGCTTAGCCCGGAACTTAGCCGAGCTGTTTTTT. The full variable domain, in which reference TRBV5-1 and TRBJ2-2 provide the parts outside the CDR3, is KAGVTQTPRYLIKTRGQQVTLSCSPISGHRSVSWYQQTPGQGLQFLFEYFSETQRNKGNFPGRFSGRQFSNSRSEMNVSTLELGDSALYLCASSLARNLAELFFGEGSRLTVL.

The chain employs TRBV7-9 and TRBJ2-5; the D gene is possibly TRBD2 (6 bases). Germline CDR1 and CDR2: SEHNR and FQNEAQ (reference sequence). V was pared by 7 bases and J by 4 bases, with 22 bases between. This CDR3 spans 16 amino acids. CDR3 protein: CASTSGTFIPLETQYF. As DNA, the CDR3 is TGTGCCAGCACCTCCGGGACTTTTATACCCTTAGAGACCCAGTACTTC.

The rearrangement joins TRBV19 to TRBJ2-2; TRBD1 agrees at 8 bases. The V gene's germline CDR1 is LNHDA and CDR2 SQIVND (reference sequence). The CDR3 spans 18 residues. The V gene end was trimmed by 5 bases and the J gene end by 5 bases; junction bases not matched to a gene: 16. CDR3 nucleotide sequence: TGTGCCAGTAGTCTGGCCAGGGGGCGCGGTTCTAAAACCGGGGAGCTGTTTTTT. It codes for CASSLARGRGSKTGELFF.

The CDR3 protein is CASSLNRQKDTQYF. CDR3 in DNA: TGTGCCAGCAGCTTAAACCGACAAAAAGATACGCAGTATTTT. J is TRBJ2-3 and V is TRBV7-3; D remains unclear. V lost 1 base and J lost 5, with 10 bases in between. Germline V CDR1 and CDR2: SGHTA, FQGTGA. This CDR3 contains 14 residues. The whole variable domain, remainder taken from reference TRBV7-3 and TRBJ2-3, is GAGVSQTPSNKVTEKGKYVELRCDPISGHTALYWYRQSLGQGPEFLIYFQGTGAADDSGLPNDRFFAVRPEGSVSTLKIQRTERGDSAVYLCASSLNRQKDTQYFGPGTRLTVL.

CDR3 protein: CASSLGGPPETQYF. The CDR3 nucleotides read TGTGCCAGCAGCTTAGGGGGGCCCCCAGAGACCCAGTACTTC. The chain employs TRBV7-9 and TRBJ2-5; weak D call: TRBD1 (6 bases). Germline loops: CDR1 SEHNR, CDR2 FQNEAQ (reference sequence). This CDR3 is built from 14 residues. Trimming took off 1 base at V and 4 bases at J, with 10 bases between the two ends.

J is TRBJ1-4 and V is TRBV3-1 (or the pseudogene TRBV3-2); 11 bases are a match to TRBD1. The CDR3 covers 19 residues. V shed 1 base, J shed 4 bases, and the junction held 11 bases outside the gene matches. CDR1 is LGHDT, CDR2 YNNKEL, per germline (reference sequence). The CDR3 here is CASSQGFGTGGMRNEKLFF. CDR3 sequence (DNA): TGTGCCAGCAGCCAAGGGTTCGGGACAGGGGGGATGCGTAATGAAAAACTGTTTTTT.